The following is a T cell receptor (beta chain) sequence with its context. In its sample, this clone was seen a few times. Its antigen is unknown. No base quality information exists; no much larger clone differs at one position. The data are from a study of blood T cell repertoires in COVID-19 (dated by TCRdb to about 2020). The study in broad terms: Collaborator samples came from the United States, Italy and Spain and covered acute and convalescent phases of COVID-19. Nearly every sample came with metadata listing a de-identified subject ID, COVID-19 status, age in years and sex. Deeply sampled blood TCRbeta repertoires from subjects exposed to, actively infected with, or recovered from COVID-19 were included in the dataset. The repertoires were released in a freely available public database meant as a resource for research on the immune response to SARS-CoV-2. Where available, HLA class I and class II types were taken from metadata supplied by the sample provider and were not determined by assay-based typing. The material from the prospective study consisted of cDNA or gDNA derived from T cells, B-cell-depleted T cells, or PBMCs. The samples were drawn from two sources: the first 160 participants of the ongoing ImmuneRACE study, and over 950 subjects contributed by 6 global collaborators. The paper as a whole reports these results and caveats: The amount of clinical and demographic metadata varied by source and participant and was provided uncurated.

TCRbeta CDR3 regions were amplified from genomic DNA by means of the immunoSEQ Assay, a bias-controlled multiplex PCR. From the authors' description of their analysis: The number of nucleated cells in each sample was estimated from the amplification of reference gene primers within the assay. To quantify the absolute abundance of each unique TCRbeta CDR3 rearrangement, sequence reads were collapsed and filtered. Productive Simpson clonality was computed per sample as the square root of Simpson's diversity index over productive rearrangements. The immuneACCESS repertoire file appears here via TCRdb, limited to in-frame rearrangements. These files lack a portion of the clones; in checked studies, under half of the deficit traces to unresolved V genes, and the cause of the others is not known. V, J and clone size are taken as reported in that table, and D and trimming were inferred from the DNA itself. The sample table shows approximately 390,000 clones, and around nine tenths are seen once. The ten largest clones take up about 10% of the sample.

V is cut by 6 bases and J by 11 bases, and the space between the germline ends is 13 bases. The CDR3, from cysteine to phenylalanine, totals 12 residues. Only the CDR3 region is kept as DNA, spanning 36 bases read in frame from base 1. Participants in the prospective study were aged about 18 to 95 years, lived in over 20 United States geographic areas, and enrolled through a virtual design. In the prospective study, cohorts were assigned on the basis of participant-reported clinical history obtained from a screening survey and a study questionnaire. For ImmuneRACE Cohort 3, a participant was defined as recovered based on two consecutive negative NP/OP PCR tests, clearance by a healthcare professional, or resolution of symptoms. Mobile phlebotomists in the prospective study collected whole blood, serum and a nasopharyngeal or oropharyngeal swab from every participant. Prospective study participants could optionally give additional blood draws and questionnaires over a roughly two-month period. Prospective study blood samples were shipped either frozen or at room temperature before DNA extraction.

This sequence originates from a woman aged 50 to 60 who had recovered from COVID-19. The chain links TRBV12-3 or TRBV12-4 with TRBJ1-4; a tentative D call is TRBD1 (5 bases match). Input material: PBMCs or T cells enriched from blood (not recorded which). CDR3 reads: CASRKGPVKLFF. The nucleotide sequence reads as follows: TGTGCCAGCAGGAAGGGGCCGGTGAAACTGTTTTTT.